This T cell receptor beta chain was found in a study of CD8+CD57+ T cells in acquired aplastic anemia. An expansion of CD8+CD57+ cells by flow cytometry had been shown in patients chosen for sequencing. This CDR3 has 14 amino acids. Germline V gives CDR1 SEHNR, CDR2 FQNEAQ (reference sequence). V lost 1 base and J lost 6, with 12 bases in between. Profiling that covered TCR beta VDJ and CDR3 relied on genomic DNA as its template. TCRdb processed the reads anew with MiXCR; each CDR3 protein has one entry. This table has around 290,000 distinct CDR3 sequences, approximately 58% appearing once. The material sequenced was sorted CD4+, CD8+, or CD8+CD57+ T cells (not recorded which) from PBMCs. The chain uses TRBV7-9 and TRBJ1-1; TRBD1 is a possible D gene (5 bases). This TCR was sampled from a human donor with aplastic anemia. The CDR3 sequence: CASSLGTGGSEAFF. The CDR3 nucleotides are TGTGCCAGCAGCTTAGGGACTGGGGGGTCTGAAGCTTTCTTT.